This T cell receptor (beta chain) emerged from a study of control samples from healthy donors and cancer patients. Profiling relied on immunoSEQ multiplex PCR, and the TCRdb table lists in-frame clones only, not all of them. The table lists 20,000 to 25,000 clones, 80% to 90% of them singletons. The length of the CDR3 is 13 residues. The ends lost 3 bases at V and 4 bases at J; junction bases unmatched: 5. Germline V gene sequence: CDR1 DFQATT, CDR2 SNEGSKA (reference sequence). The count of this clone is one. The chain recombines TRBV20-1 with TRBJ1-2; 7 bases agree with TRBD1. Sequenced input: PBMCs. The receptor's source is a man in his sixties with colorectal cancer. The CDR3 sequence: CSASTGVSYGYTF. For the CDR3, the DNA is TGCAGTGCTAGTACAGGGGTTTCCTATGGCTACACCTTC.